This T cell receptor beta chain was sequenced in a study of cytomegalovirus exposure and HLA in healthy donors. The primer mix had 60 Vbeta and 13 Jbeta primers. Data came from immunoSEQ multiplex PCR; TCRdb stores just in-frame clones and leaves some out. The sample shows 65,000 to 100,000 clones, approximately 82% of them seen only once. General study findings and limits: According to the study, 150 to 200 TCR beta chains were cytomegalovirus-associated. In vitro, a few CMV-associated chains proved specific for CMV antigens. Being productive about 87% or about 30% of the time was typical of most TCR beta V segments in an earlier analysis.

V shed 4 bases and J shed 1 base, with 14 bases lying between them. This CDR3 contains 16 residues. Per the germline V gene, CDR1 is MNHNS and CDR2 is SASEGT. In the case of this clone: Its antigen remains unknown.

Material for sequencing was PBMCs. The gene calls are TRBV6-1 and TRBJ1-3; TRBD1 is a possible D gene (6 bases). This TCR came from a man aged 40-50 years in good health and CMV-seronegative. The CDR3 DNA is TGTGCCAGCAGTGCACAGGGCGAAGTGTCTGGAAACACCATATATTTT. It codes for CASSAQGEVSGNTIYF.